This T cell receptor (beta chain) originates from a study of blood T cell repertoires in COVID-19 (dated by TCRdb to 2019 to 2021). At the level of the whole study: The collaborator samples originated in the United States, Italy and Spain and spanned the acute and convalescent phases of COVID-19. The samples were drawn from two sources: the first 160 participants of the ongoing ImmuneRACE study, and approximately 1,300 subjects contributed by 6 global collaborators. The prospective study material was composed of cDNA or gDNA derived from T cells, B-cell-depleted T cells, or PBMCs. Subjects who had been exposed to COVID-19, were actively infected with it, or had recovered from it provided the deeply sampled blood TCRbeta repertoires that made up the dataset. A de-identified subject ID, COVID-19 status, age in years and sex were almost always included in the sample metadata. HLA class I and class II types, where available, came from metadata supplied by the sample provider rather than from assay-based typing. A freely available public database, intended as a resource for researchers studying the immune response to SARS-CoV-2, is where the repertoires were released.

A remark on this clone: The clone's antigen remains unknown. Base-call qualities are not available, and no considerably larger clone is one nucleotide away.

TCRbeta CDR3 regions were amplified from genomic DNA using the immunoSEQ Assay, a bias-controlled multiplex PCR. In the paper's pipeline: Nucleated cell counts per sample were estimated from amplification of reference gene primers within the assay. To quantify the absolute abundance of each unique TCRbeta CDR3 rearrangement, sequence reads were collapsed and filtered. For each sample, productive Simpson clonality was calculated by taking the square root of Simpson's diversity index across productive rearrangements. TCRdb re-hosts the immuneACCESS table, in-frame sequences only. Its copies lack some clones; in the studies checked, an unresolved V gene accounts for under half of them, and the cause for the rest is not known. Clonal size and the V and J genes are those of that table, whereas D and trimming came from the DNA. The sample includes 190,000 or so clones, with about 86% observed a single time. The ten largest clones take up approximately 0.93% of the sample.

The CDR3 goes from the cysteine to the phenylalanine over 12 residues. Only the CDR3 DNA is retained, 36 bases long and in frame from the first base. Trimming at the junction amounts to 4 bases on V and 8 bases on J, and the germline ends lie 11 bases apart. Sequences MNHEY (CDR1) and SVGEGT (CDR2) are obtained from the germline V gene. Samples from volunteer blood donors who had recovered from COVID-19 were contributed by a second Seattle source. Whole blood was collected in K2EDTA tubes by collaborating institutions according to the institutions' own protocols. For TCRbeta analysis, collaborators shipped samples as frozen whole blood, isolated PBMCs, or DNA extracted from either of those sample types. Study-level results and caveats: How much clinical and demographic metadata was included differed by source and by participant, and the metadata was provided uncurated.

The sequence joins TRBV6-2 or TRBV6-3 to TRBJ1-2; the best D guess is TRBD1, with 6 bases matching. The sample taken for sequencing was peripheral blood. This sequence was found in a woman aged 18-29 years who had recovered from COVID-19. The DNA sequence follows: TGTGCCAGCAGTTCTAGGACAGAGGGCTACACCTTC. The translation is CASSSRTEGYTF.